One and the same sample provided the 20 T cell receptor beta chains below, sequenced in a study of T cell responses to AZD1222 COVID-19 vaccine. This table comes from immunoSEQ multiplex PCR, and its TCRdb copy is limited to in-frame clones, with some not included. The profile shows 100,000 or so clones, approximately 88% of them singletons. The specimen comprised peripheral blood, sampled on day 0 of AZD1222 vaccination. Receptors were obtained from an adult in good health.

This chain uses TRBV27 with TRBJ1-2; D may be TRBD1 (5 bases). The ends were cut back, 9 bases at V and 0 bases at J, with 11 bases in the middle. The CDR3 is 13 amino acids. Germline V lookup: CDR1 MNHEY, CDR2 SMNVEV (reference sequence). CDR3 nucleotide sequence: TGTGCCAGTCCGGACATAGCTAACTATGGCTACACCTTC. Its translation is CASPDIANYGYTF.

This chain uses TRBV2 with TRBJ1-3, with D possibly TRBD1 on 5 matching bases. The CDR3 totals 13 residues. In germline, CDR1 is SNHLY, CDR2 FYNNEI. Trimming cost V 7 bases and J 2 bases, with 9 bases left between them. The CDR3 loop reads CASTGTAGNTIYF. As DNA, the CDR3 is TGTGCCAGCACCGGGACGGCTGGAAACACCATATATTTT.

This chain joins TRBV28 and TRBJ1-1; D is undetermined. The CDR3 contains 15 residues. Germline assignment: CDR1 MDHEN and CDR2 SYDVKM. The V and J ends lost 8 bases and 5 bases respectively, with 21 bases between them. This CDR3 is CASERKGFGNTEAFF. CDR3 bases: TGTGCCAGCGAAAGAAAAGGGTTCGGGAATACTGAAGCTTTCTTT. The full variable domain, completed using reference TRBV28 and TRBJ1-1, is DVKVTQSSRYLVKRTGEKVFLECVQDMDHENMFWYRQDPGLGLRLIYFSYDVKMKEKGDIPEGYSVSREKKERFSLILESASTNQTSMYLCASERKGFGNTEAFFGQGTRLTVV.

This clone was picked up one time. The V gene is TRBV28, the J gene TRBJ1-2, with D tentatively TRBD1 (6 bases). Germline V gene data show CDR1 as MDHEN and CDR2 as SYDVKM. This CDR3 spans 15 amino acids. The V and J ends lost 7 bases and 4 bases respectively, with 19 bases between them. The CDR3 coding sequence is TGTGCCAGCATTTCAGGGGCCCTCTCTATCTATGGCTACACCTTC. Translated: CASISGALSIYGYTF.

The rearrangement uses TRBV19 and TRBJ1-1; unclear D gene. The CDR3 is 14 residues long. V was trimmed by 7 bases and J by 5 bases, leaving 17 bases between them. CDR1 is LNHDA, CDR2 SQIVND, per germline (reference sequence). The CDR3 loop is CASNAGLGRTEAFF. The CDR3 region has the DNA TGTGCCAGTAATGCGGGCTTGGGGAGAACTGAAGCTTTCTTT.

The chain joins TRBV5-1 to TRBJ2-1, with TRBD1 matching over 7 bases. J gave up 4 bases and V 6 bases, and 7 bases lay outside the gene matches. CDR1 and CDR2 (germline): SGHRS, YFSETQ. This CDR3 comprises 14 residues. The CDR3 region is CASTSGTEYNEQFF. CDR3 DNA: TGCGCCAGCACATCCGGGACAGAATACAATGAGCAGTTCTTC.

This chain uses TRBV3-1 (or the pseudogene TRBV3-2) with TRBJ2-3; no definite D call. This CDR3 has 13 amino acids. CDR1 and CDR2 (germline): LGHDT, YNNKEL (reference sequence). The V and J ends lost 0 bases and 10 bases respectively, with 11 bases between them. The CDR3 region is CASSQERAGSQYF. CDR3 nucleotides: TGTGCCAGCAGCCAAGAACGTGCAGGCTCGCAGTATTTT.

The chain recombines TRBV18 with TRBJ1-4, with unresolved D. The CDR3 is 14 amino acids. Trimming left V 3 bases short and J 7 bases short, with 12 bases between. Germline V gene sequence: CDR1 KGHSH, CDR2 LQKENI. The CDR3 here is CASSPLRAAEKLFF. The CDR3 DNA sequence: TGTGCCAGCTCACCCCTTCGGGCGGCTGAAAAACTGTTTTTT.

This clone turned up a few times. The rearrangement uses TRBV23-1 and TRBJ2-1; tentative D call: TRBD2 (5 bases). TRBV23-1 is reported as an ORF; its role is uncertain. The V end lost 1 base, the J end lost 5 bases, and 15 bases lay between the germline ends. The CDR3 is 16 amino acids. The CDR3: CASSQYRGGLDNEQFF. In DNA form, the CDR3 reads TGCGCCAGCAGTCAATACCGAGGTGGACTCGACAATGAGCAGTTCTTC.

CDR3 sequence (DNA): TGTGCCAGCAGGGACACAGCGGTGGAAGGAAACACCATATATTTT. The encoded protein is CASRDTAVEGNTIYF. This sequence joins TRBV28 and TRBJ1-3, with TRBD1 as a possible D gene (5 bases). V was cut by 6 bases and J by 4 bases, with 16 bases left in between. Germline-derived CDR1 and CDR2 are MDHEN and SYDVKM. The CDR3 spans 15 residues.

This chain uses TRBV18 with TRBJ2-1; no clear D gene. CDR1 is KGHSH and CDR2 is LQKENI in the germline V gene. Between the trimmed V and J ends, which lost 3 bases and 12 bases, there was a span of 21 bases. The CDR3 extends over 15 amino acids. The CDR3: CASSPDHPGSWVQFF. CDR3 DNA sequence: TGTGCCAGCTCACCGGATCACCCCGGGTCCTGGGTGCAGTTCTTC.

This chain connects TRBV28 to TRBJ2-7; 9 bases line up with TRBD2. V was clipped by 3 bases and J by 2 bases; unmatched bases: 2. The CDR3 has 14 amino acids. Germline CDR1 is MDHEN and CDR2 is SYDVKM. In DNA, the CDR3 is TGTGCCAGCAGTTTTCGGACTAGCGCCTACGAGCAGTACTTC. Translating gives CASSFRTSAYEQYF.

This clone was counted a single time. This chain connects TRBV5-4 to TRBJ1-4; 7 bases map to TRBD1. Germline V CDR1 and CDR2: SGHNT, YYREEE (reference sequence). The CDR3 covers 12 residues. The ends lost 7 bases at V and 6 bases at J; junction bases unmatched: 3. The CDR3 bases are TGTGCCAGCGGGCAGGGGGATGAAAAACTGTTTTTT. Its translation: CASGQGDEKLFF.

The chain employs TRBV5-1 and TRBJ2-1, with D perhaps matching TRBD2 (6 bases). Germline loops: CDR1 SGHRS, CDR2 YFSETQ. The CDR3 has 15 amino acids. V dropped 0 bases and J dropped 2 bases, with 9 bases sitting between them. The CDR3 region is CASSLGAGPYNEQFF. The CDR3 DNA reads as TGCGCCAGCAGCTTGGGAGCGGGCCCCTACAATGAGCAGTTCTTC.

This chain joins TRBV9 and TRBJ2-2; 9 bases line up with TRBD1. The V segment lost 3 bases and the J segment 0 bases; nucleotides outside the gene matches: 3. Germline V CDR1 and CDR2: SGDLS, YYNGEE. This CDR3 region has 16 residues. The CDR3 region is CASSDRTGANTGELFF. The CDR3 DNA reads TGTGCCAGCAGCGATCGGACAGGGGCGAACACCGGGGAGCTGTTTTTT.

This sequence joins TRBV7-9 and TRBJ1-1; 8 bases map to TRBD1. The germline V gene encodes CDR1 SEHNR and CDR2 FQNEAQ (reference sequence). The length of the CDR3 is 15 residues. The V segment lost 5 bases and the J segment 5 bases; nucleotides outside the gene matches: 10. The CDR3 nucleotides are TGTGCCAGCAGCCTACGGACAGGGTTAAATACTGAAGCTTTCTTT. It is translated as CASSLRTGLNTEAFF.

This chain uses TRBV2 with TRBJ2-1, with D uncertain. In germline, CDR1 is SNHLY, CDR2 FYNNEI. V was cut by 7 bases and J by 3 bases, with 10 bases left in between. This CDR3 region has 13 residues. DNA for the CDR3: TGTGCCAGCAATACCGAACTCTACAATGAGCAGTTCTTC. Its protein is CASNTELYNEQFF.

The chain couples TRBV29-1 to TRBJ1-1, with a possible D match to TRBD1 (5 bases). This CDR3 is built from 13 residues. Looked up from germline, CDR1 is SQVTM and CDR2 is ANQGSEA. V lost 5 bases to trimming and J lost 4 bases, with 14 bases between them. CDR3 sequence reads: CSVIRVEGTEAFF. In nucleotides, the CDR3 is TGCAGCGTTATCAGGGTAGAAGGCACTGAAGCTTTCTTT. Full variable domain (remainder filled in from reference TRBV29-1 and TRBJ1-1): SAVISQKPSRDICQRGTSLTIQCQVDSQVTMMFWYRQQPGQSLTLIATANQGSEATYESGFVIDKFPISRPNLTFSTLTVSNMSPEDSSIYLCSVIRVEGTEAFFGQGTRLTVV.

This sequence joins TRBV14 and TRBJ1-6; D remains ambiguous. The CDR3 totals 15 residues. In germline, CDR1 is SGHDN, CDR2 FVKESK. V gave up 6 bases and J gave up 7 bases, with 16 bases separating them. The CDR3 region is CASRPSSVINSPLHF. The CDR3 bases are TGTGCCAGCAGGCCCTCCTCAGTGATCAATTCACCCCTCCACTTT.

The table lists this clone with a count of one. The rearrangement links TRBV11-2 to TRBJ2-3, with D possibly being TRBD2 (5 bases). This CDR3 has 15 residues. V lost 1 base, J lost 0 bases, and 8 bases lay in between. Germline CDR1 reads SGHAT; CDR2 reads FQNNGV. The CDR3 nucleotides read TGTGCCAGCAGCTTAGTGGGCGGGAGCACAGATACGCAGTATTTT. Amino acids: CASSLVGGSTDTQYF.